One sample yielded the 9 T cell receptor beta chains listed below, sequenced in a study of blood T cell repertoires in COVID-19. Assay: immunoSEQ multiplex PCR; the TCRdb copy retains only in-frame clones and omits some. The repertoire consists of about 110,000 clones, with roughly four fifths occurring once and the leading ten covering approximately 15%. Material for sequencing was peripheral blood. The receptors here all came from a woman in her sixties or seventies with acute or convalescent COVID-19.

This chain connects TRBV6-2 or TRBV6-3 to TRBJ2-1, with 7 bases aligning to TRBD1. Germline V lookup: CDR1 MNHEY, CDR2 SVGEGT. After removal of 5 bases from V and 4 bases from J, the junction contained 8 bases not matched to a gene. This CDR3 spans 15 amino acids. Written as DNA, the CDR3 is TGTGCCAGCAGTATACAGGGGAATCGATACAATGAGCAGTTCTTC. Translation: CASSIQGNRYNEQFF.

V gene TRBV5-1 combines with J gene TRBJ1-1, with TRBD1 identical over 7 bases. Germline CDR1 is SGHRS and CDR2 is YFSETQ. The CDR3 consists of 13 residues. V gave up 4 bases and J gave up 9 bases; unmatched junction bases: 9. This CDR3 reads CASSPDPTGKAFF. As DNA, the CDR3 is TGCGCCAGCAGCCCAGACCCGACAGGGAAAGCTTTCTTT.

V is TRBV5-6 and J is TRBJ2-5; a weak D match, TRBD1 (5 bases). Germline V gives CDR1 SGHDT, CDR2 YYEEEE. This CDR3 is built from 14 residues. V was cut by 4 bases and J by 5 bases, with 15 bases left in between. CDR3 in DNA: TGTGCCAGCAGCCAGGATATAGGGGTTGAGACCCAGTACTTC. Amino acids: CASSQDIGVETQYF.

The chain links TRBV2 to TRBJ1-6; TRBD1 aligns across 7 bases. The V gene end was trimmed by 6 bases and the J gene end by 7 bases; junction bases not matched to a gene: 9. Germline-derived CDR1 and CDR2 are SNHLY and FYNNEI. The length of the CDR3 is 15 residues. The CDR3 reads CASSIQGQQNSPLHF. The CDR3, as DNA: TGTGCCAGCAGCATCCAGGGACAGCAGAATTCACCCCTCCACTTT.

The rearrangement joins TRBV7-6 to TRBJ2-3; 8 bases are a match to TRBD1. The germline V gene has CDR1 SGHVS and CDR2 FNYEAQ. V shed 1 base and J 5 bases; nucleotides not matched to a gene: 11. The CDR3 is made up of 17 amino acids. The CDR3 coding sequence is TGTGCCAGCAGCTTAGAGGTCGGCAGGGGGCGAAAAGATACGCAGTATTTT. Translated, it gives CASSLEVGRGRKDTQYF.

The chain carries TRBV13 and TRBJ1-1, with D perhaps matching TRBD1 (6 bases). CDR3 length equals 15 residues. The germline V and J ends were trimmed by 7 bases and 4 bases, with 19 bases remaining between them. In germline, CDR1 is PRHDT, CDR2 FYEKMQ (reference sequence). As DNA, the CDR3 is TGTGCCAGCATCCAGGTGGGGTCAGGGGCCACTGAAGCTTTCTTT. It translates to CASIQVGSGATEAFF. The whole variable domain, filled in from reference TRBV13 and TRBJ1-1, reads AAGVIQSPRHLIKEKRETATLKCYPIPRHDTVYWYQQGPGQDPQFLISFYEKMQSDKGSIPDRFSAQQFSDYHSELNMSSLELGDSALYFCASIQVGSGATEAFFGQGTRLTVV.

This clone was counted a single time. The V and J genes are TRBV7-6 and TRBJ1-5, with D perhaps TRBD1 (6 bases). CDR3 size: 13 residues. CDR1 SGHVS and CDR2 FNYEAQ come from the germline V gene. Trimming cost V 1 base and J 10 bases, with 11 bases left between them. The CDR3 DNA sequence: TGTGCCAGCAGCTTAGGGCTACAGGGTCCCCAGCATTTT. It translates to CASSLGLQGPQHF.

This sequence joins TRBV6-5 and TRBJ2-5; 12 bases match TRBD2. This CDR3 has 14 amino acids. V was pared by 9 bases and J by 10 bases, with 12 bases of the junction left unmatched. The germline V gene encodes CDR1 MNHEY and CDR2 SVGAGI. CDR3: CASSLAGGTGGQYF. CDR3 in DNA: TGTGCCAGTTCTCTAGCGGGGGGGACCGGGGGCCAGTACTTC.

This clone was picked up one time. V gene TRBV29-1 combines with J gene TRBJ2-7; TRBD1 matches at 7 bases. Per the germline V gene, CDR1 is SQVTM and CDR2 is ANQGSEA. Germline trimming cut 1 base from V and 1 base from J; bases unmatched to any gene: 7. The CDR3 is 15 amino acids. CDR3 region: CSVEGQGPMSYEQYF. The CDR3 nucleotides are TGCAGCGTTGAAGGACAGGGACCGATGTCCTACGAGCAGTACTTC.